This TCR beta chain was sequenced during a study of cytomegalovirus exposure and HLA in healthy donors (dated by TCRdb to about 2017). Notes on the research overall: According to a later analysis, the roughly 120 validation repertoires were produced on the same platform as the approximately 620 repertoires of the first cohort. Besides the first cohort of about 730 subjects, a separate validation cohort made up of 120 or so different subjects was used. The study was designed to test whether signatures of past pathogen exposure could be identified by cataloging public T cell receptors. To predict cytomegalovirus infection status, the study brought together high-throughput TCR immunosequencing, statistical association of individual TCRs with disease status, and machine learning.

Results the study describes overall, beyond this receptor: Subsequent analysis determined that TCRs grouped into clusters in the first cohort also showed a tendency toward co-occurrence across the roughly 130 validation repertoires, and about 93% of cluster scores exceeded 0. In the study, 150 to 200 TCR beta chains were listed as associated with cytomegalovirus. In both the original and validation cohorts, the classifier was reported to diagnose cytomegalovirus status with high specificity and sensitivity. According to the authors, the approach could potentially be generalized to other disease states and immunological phenotypes. Most TCR sequences were observed very rarely across donors, whereas some public TCRs were present in many individuals. A later analysis had no HLA typing for the validation cohort, so co-occurrence there was scored across all 110 or so repertoires. In vitro tests confirmed that a few of the cytomegalovirus-associated TCR beta chains recognize cytomegalovirus antigens.

V is cut back by 3 bases and J by 1 base, with 6 bases in the junction unmatched. Looking up the germline V gene yields CDR1 MGHDK and CDR2 SYGVNS. Its CDR3 holds 15 amino acids, cysteine through phenylalanine. Solely the CDR3 DNA is kept, with 45 bases framed from the first base. This clone was counted a single time. There is no known antigen for this receptor. Nothing much larger sits one base from this clone, and base qualities are not available. Donors formed part of the validation cohort, which comprised 120 or so subjects and was distinct from the first cohort of roughly 600 subjects. To prepare the library, the immunoSEQ multiplex PCR assay was applied. The original pipeline was this. To diagnose cytomegalovirus status from the catalog of TCR beta chain sequences, a statistical classification framework was built. TCRdb carries this immuneACCESS record with in-frame sequences only. Its versions omit some clonotypes, under half of them owing to an unresolved V gene in the studies checked, with the rest unexplained. V and J calls and clone size follow that table, whereas D and trimming were derived from the DNA. Recorded for this sample are 280,000 or so clones; roughly 90% of them occurred a single time. About 0.9% of the sample lies in the top ten.

The specimen sequenced was PBMCs. This sequence uses TRBV25-1 and TRBJ2-7, with 7 middle bases fitting TRBD2. The source is a woman aged 18-29 years in good health and CMV-seronegative. The CDR3 protein is CASSDPGGGSYEQYF. The DNA sequence follows: TGTGCCAGCAGTGACCCTGGGGGGGGGTCCTACGAGCAGTACTTC.